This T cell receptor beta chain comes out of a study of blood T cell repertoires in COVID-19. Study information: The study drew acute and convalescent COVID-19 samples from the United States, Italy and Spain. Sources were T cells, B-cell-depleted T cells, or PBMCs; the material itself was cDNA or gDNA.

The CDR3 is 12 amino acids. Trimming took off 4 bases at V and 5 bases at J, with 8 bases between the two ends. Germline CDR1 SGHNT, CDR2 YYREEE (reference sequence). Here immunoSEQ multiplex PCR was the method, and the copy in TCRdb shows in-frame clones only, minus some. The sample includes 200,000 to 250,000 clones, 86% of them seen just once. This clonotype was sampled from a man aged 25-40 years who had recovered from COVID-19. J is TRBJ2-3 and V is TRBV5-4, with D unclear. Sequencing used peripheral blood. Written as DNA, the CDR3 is TGTGCCAGCAGCCTTTTCGGAGATACGCAGTATTTT. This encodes CASSLFGDTQYF.